This is a list of T cell receptor beta chains from one sample in a study of PD-1 blockade in classical Hodgkin lymphoma. TCRdb's copy holds only in-frame clones and misses some; the assay was immunoSEQ multiplex PCR. The table lists some 30,000 clones, around 80% of them singletons, with roughly 0.75% in the top ten. The sample here was CD4+ T cells from blood, taken before the fourth cycle of nivolumab. These TCRs come from a human donor with classical Hodgkin lymphoma. CDR3s include the opening cysteine and the closing phenylalanine or tryptophan. D genes are given only for firm matches. The size field is filled for only some rows; it gives once, few, many or a size class.

CDR3: CASSQVRGTTEKLFF
DNA: TGTGCCAGCAGCCAAGTGCGGGGTACGACTGAAAAACTGTTTTTT
D: NA
V: TRBV4-2
size: NA
J: TRBJ1-4

CDR3: CASSAGGYGANVLTF
DNA: TGTGCCAGCAGTGCCGGTGGGTACGGGGCCAACGTCCTGACTTTC
D: NA
V: TRBV6-1
size: NA
J: TRBJ2-6

CDR3: CAWSMRSSNEKLFF
DNA: TGTGCCTGGAGTATGAGGTCGAGCAATGAAAAACTGTTTTTT
D: NA
V: TRBV30
size: NA
J: TRBJ1-4

CDR3: CASSPTGQEANEQYF
DNA: TGTGCCAGCTCACCCACCGGACAGGAGGCTAACGAGCAGTACTTC
D: TRBD1
V: TRBV18
size: once
J: TRBJ2-7

CDR3: CASSFQLAGGLYNEQFF
DNA: TGTGCCAGCAGCTTTCAACTAGCGGGGGGGCTATACAATGAGCAGTTCTTC
D: TRBD2
V: TRBV11-2
size: once
J: TRBJ2-1

CDR3: CASSFFWSGGWGTDTQYF
DNA: TGTGCCAGCAGCTTCTTCTGGAGCGGGGGGTGGGGCACAGATACGCAGTATTTT
D: TRBD2
V: TRBV7-2
size: NA
J: TRBJ2-3

CDR3: CASSERRMYGYTF
DNA: TGTGCCAGCAGTGAAAGGCGAATGTATGGCTACACCTTC
D: NA
V: TRBV6-1
size: once
J: TRBJ1-2

CDR3: CSPRVGSTDTQYF
DNA: TGCAGCCCCCGGGTGGGCAGCACAGATACGCAGTATTTT
D: NA
V: TRBV29-1
size: NA
J: TRBJ2-3

CDR3: CASSQAGQTTNEKLFF
DNA: TGCGCCAGCAGCCAAGCCGGGCAGACAACTAATGAAAAACTGTTTTTT
D: NA
V: TRBV4-3
size: NA
J: TRBJ1-4

CDR3: CASSLAKDGGTEAFF
DNA: TGTGCCAGCAGCTTAGCGAAGGATGGGGGCACTGAAGCTTTCTTT
D: NA
V: TRBV7-9
size: NA
J: TRBJ1-1

CDR3: CASSTPSGRTDTQYF
DNA: TGTGCCAGCAGCACCCCTAGCGGGCGCACAGATACGCAGTATTTT
D: TRBD2
V: TRBV7-3
size: NA
J: TRBJ2-3

CDR3: CASSLSARVVTEAFF
DNA: TGCGCCAGCAGCTTGTCGGCCAGGGTCGTGACTGAAGCTTTCTTT
D: NA
V: TRBV5-1
size: NA
J: TRBJ1-1

CDR3: CASSMGIGQGAPEQYF
DNA: TGTGCCAGTAGTATGGGGATCGGACAGGGGGCACCCGAGCAGTACTTC
D: TRBD1
V: TRBV19
size: NA
J: TRBJ2-7